This T cell receptor (beta chain) came from a study of T cells expressing NK-cell markers. Study summary: In the group of eight sequenced donors, seven were HCMV-seropositive and one was seronegative.

Study-wide results and caveats: Dominant NKG2C+ clonotypes were found to form roughly 1.0-7.0% of CD8+ T cells in a handful of donors. Questions lingered over whether expanded NKG2C+ T cell clones were HCMV-specific.

Germline V lookup: CDR1 SQVTM, CDR2 ANQGSEA. This CDR3 is built from 14 residues. Of note for this clonotype: Antigen: not known.

Synthesis of TCR beta cDNA relied on 5'RACE template switching carrying UMIs. One entry per CDR3 protein, without DNA, is what TCRdb gives after re-calling the 5' RACE reads. Its listing shows 500,000 to 700,000 distinct CDR3 sequences. This sequence joins TRBV29-1 and TRBJ2-3; absent DNA, TCRdb's TRBD2 call cannot be checked. Sample: blood T cells: a sorted CD56 or NKG2C T cell subset, CD4+ or CD8+ T cells, or bulk PBMC T cells (not recorded which). This TCR came from a young man in good health. The CDR3 sequence: CSVAGVGSTDTQYF.